This is a list of T cell receptor beta chains from one sample in a study of blood T cell repertoires in COVID-19. Here immunoSEQ multiplex PCR was the method, and the copy in TCRdb shows in-frame clones only, minus some. Of 210,000 or so clones listed, about 90% were seen once; the top ten hold roughly 3.2%. The specimen was PBMCs or T cells enriched from blood (not recorded which). The receptors stem from a woman in her forties or fifties in a cohort exposed to, infected with or recovered from COVID-19 (not recorded which). CDR3s include the opening cysteine and the closing phenylalanine or tryptophan. D genes are given only for firm matches. Size is omitted from some rows. Given values are once, few, many or a class for expanded clones.

V	D	J	length	size	DNA	CDR3
TRBV30	.	TRBJ1-2	13	.	TGTGCCTGGGAGATAGGTGGGGCGTGGGGCTACACCTTC	CAWEIGGAWGYTF
TRBV5-6	.	TRBJ2-5	11	once	TGTGCCAGCAGCATCAGGGTGGCCCAGTACTTC	CASSIRVAQYF
TRBV6-5	.	TRBJ1-6	15	.	TGTGCCAGCAGTTACTCAACCGGGTTGAATTCACCCCTCCACTTT	CASSYSTGLNSPLHF
TRBV9	.	TRBJ1-6	16	.	TGTGCCAGCAGCGCGCGTCCAGGGGATGGAGATTCACCCCTCCACTTT	CASSARPGDGDSPLHF
TRBV5-1	TRBD2	TRBJ2-3	14	.	TGCGCCAGTACTAGCGGGGGGATTTCAGATACGCAGTATTTT	CASTSGGISDTQYF
TRBV28	TRBD1	TRBJ1-4	16	.	TGTGCCAGCAGTTTGGGTGGGCAGGGGGCGCCTGAAAAACTGTTTTTT	CASSLGGQGAPEKLFF
TRBV19	.	TRBJ1-2	15	.	TGTGCCAGTAGTATGATCCCGGGGGAGACCTATGGCTACACCTTC	CASSMIPGETYGYTF
TRBV20-1	.	TRBJ2-7	14	.	TGCAGTGCTAGTTACACGGGTTACCCCTACGAGCAGTACTTC	CSASYTGYPYEQYF
TRBV3-1/TRBV3-2	.	TRBJ2-4	13	.	TGTGCCAGCAGCCAAGTGGGCGAAAACATTCAGTACTTC	CASSQVGENIQYF
TRBV21-1	.	TRBJ2-2	16	once	TGTGCCAGCAGCACCCGGGACAGGGGCGCGGGCGGGGAGCTGTTTTTT	CASSTRDRGAGGELFF
TRBV7-9	.	TRBJ1-6	13	.	TGTGCCAGCAGCCCCCCTGTGGCGGGAGCCCTCCACTTT	CASSPPVAGALHF
TRBV4-1	TRBD2	TRBJ2-1	15	.	TGCGCCAGCAGCCAAGTAACTAGCGGTTACAATGAGCAGTTCTTC	CASSQVTSGYNEQFF
TRBV19	TRBD1	TRBJ2-3	13	once	TGTGTAACCCGGGACAGGGCATCAGATACGCAGTATTTT	CVTRDRASDTQYF
TRBV12-1	.	TRBJ1-5	16	.	TGTGCCAGCAGCTTACTTACAGGGGACCGCAATCAGCCCCAGCATTTT	CASSLLTGDRNQPQHF
TRBV5-4	.	TRBJ1-2	12	.	TGTGCCAGCGGCCGAGGAGACTATGGCTACACCTTC	CASGRGDYGYTF
TRBV10-3	.	TRBJ2-7	13	.	TGTGCCTCGGGACAAGCGAGCTCCTACGAGCAGTACTTC	CASGQASSYEQYF
TRBV24-1	.	TRBJ2-3	13	.	TGTGCCACCAGTGGGGTCGGGGGAGATACGCAGTATTTT	CATSGVGGDTQYF
TRBV11-2	.	TRBJ1-5	12	once	TGTGCCAGCAGCGTTACAGGGTCTGCCCAGCATTTT	CASSVTGSAQHF
TRBV18	.	TRBJ2-7	14	.	TGTGCCAGCTCACCTCAGGGTACAGCCTACGAGCAGTACTTC	CASSPQGTAYEQYF
TRBV5-1	TRBD1	TRBJ1-4	15	.	TGCGCCAGCAGCTCTGACAGGGGGCGAAGGGAAAAACTGTTTTTT	CASSSDRGRREKLFF
TRBV7-9	TRBD1	TRBJ1-2	15	.	TGTGCCAGCAGCTTCCCGGGACAGGGGATTGGTGGCTACACCTTC	CASSFPGQGIGGYTF
TRBV4-1	.	TRBJ1-4	15	.	TGCGCCAGCAGCCAATTGGGCGCTGGTAAGGAAAAACTGTTTTTT	CASSQLGAGKEKLFF
TRBV4-2	TRBD1	TRBJ1-1	15	.	TGTGCCAGCAGCCCCGGGACAGGGATGAACACTGAAGCTTTCTTT	CASSPGTGMNTEAFF
TRBV5-4	TRBD1	TRBJ1-1	14	.	TGTGCCAGCAGCTTGGACAGGGGGCAATCTGAAGCTTTCTTT	CASSLDRGQSEAFF
TRBV6-1	.	TRBJ1-2	14	few	TGTGCCAGCAGTGAATCTGGCAGATACTATGGCTACACCTTC	CASSESGRYYGYTF
TRBV6-2/TRBV6-3	TRBD2	TRBJ2-7	17	.	TGTGCCAGCAGTTACCGGGAGGGACGTACGAATACCTACGAGCAGTACTTC	CASSYREGRTNTYEQYF
TRBV20-1	TRBD1	TRBJ2-7	14	.	TGCAGTGCTAGTCAGGGGGCTGGGTCCTACGAGCAGTACTTC	CSASQGAGSYEQYF
TRBV4-3	TRBD1	TRBJ1-1	14	.	TGCGCCAGCAGCCAAGCCAGGGGGATAGGGGGAGCTTTCTTT	CASSQARGIGGAFF
TRBV19	TRBD2	TRBJ2-2	17	once	TGTGCCAGTAGTATAGGCCCCGGGGGGTGGAACACCGGGGAGCTGTTTTTT	CASSIGPGGWNTGELFF
TRBV7-3	.	TRBJ1-2	17	.	TGTGCCAGCAGCCATACTGCGGGGGAGGGACTAAACTATGGCTACACCTTC	CASSHTAGEGLNYGYTF
TRBV28	.	TRBJ1-3	14	.	TGTGCCAGCAGCACTAAGGCCTCTGGAAACACCATATATTTT	CASSTKASGNTIYF
TRBV5-1	.	TRBJ2-3	11	.	TGCGCCAGCAGACTCGGAGATACGCAGTATTTT	CASRLGDTQYF
TRBV5-1	TRBD1	TRBJ1-5	14	.	TGCGCCAGCAGCCCTGGACAGGGAACACAGCCCCAGCATTTT	CASSPGQGTQPQHF
TRBV12-5	.	TRBJ2-1	17	.	TGTGCTAGTGGTTTGGCGGTAGCGACATTCTCCTACAATGAGCAGTTCTTC	CASGLAVATFSYNEQFF
TRBV4-2	TRBD2	TRBJ2-2	14	.	TGTGCCAGCAGCCGGACTAGCGGCACCGGGGAGCTGTTTTTT	CASSRTSGTGELFF
TRBV9	.	TRBJ2-5	16	once	TGTGCCAGCAGCGCGGGAAGCAGTGACCCGGCGGAGACCCAGTACTTC	CASSAGSSDPAETQYF
TRBV19	.	TRBJ1-5	17	.	TGTGCCAGTAGTTCCACCCGCGGAAGCAATAGCAATCAGCCCCAGCATTTT	CASSSTRGSNSNQPQHF
TRBV9	.	TRBJ1-2	14	.	TGTGCCAGCAGCGTGGACGGGGAACTATATGGCTACACCTTC	CASSVDGELYGYTF
TRBV12-3/TRBV12-4	.	TRBJ2-2	13	.	TGTGCCAGCAGTTACTTCCGCACCGGGGAGCTGTTTTTT	CASSYFRTGELFF
TRBV3-1/TRBV3-2	.	TRBJ2-5	15	.	TGTGCCAGCAGCTCCCGGGCCCTAACAGGAGAGACCCAGTACTTC	CASSSRALTGETQYF